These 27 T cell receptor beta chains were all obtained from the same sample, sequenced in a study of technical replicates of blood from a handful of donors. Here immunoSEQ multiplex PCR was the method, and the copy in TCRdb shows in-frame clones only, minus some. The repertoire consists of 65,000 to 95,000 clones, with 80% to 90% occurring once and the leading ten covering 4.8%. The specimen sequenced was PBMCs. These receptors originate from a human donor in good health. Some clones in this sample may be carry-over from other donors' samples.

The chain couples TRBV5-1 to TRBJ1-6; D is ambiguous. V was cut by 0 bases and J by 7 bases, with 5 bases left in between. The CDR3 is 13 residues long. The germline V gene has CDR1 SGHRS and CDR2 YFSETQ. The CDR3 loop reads CASSLDRNSPLHF. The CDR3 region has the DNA TGCGCCAGCAGCTTGGACAGAAATTCACCCCTCCACTTT.

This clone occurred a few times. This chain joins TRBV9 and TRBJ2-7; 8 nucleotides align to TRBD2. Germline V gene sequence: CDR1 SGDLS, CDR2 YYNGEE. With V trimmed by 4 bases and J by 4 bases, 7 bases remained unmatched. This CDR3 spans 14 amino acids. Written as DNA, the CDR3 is TGTGCCAGCAGCCCCCGGACTAGCTGGTACGAGCAGTACTTC. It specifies CASSPRTSWYEQYF.

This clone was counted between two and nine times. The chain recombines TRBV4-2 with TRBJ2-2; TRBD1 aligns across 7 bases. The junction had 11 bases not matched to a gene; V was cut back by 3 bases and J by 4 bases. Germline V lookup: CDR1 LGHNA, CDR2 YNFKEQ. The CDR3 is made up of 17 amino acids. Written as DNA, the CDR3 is TGTGCCAGCAGCCATGGTACAGGGGCAGTGGCCACCGGGGAGCTGTTTTTT. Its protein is CASSHGTGAVATGELFF.

CDR3 in DNA: TGTGCCAGCAGTTTACGGAGGTGGACGGAGTCCTACGAGCAGTACTTC. This codes for CASSLRRWTESYEQYF. The V gene is TRBV28, the J gene TRBJ2-7, with D maybe TRBD2 (5 bases). Per the germline V gene, CDR1 is MDHEN and CDR2 is SYDVKM. The V and J ends lost 2 bases and 1 base respectively, with 15 bases between them. This CDR3 spans 16 amino acids.

The chain's CDR3 is CASSLQGDQPQHF. The CDR3 coding sequence is TGTGCCAGCAGTTTACAGGGCGATCAGCCCCAGCATTTT. This chain links TRBV27 with TRBJ1-5; possibly TRBD1 for D (5 bases). Looked up from germline, CDR1 is MNHEY and CDR2 is SMNVEV (reference sequence). The CDR3 runs 13 residues. Trimming removed 2 bases at V and 5 bases at J, with 7 bases between.

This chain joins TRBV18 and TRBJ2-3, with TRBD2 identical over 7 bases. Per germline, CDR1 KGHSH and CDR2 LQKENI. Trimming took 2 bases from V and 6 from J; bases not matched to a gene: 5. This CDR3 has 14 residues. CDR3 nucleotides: TGTGCCAGCTCACCAGCTAGCGGATACGATACGCAGTATTTT. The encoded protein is CASSPASGYDTQYF.

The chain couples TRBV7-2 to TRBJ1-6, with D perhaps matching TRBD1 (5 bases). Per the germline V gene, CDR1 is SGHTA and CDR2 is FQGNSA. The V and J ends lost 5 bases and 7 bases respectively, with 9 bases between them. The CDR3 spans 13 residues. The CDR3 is CASSGGGNSPLHF. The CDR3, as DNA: TGTGCCAGCAGCGGGGGGGGAAATTCACCCCTCCACTTT. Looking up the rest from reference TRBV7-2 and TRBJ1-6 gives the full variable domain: GAGVSQSPSNKVTEKGKDVELRCDPISGHTALYWYRQSLGQGLEFLIYFQGNSAPDKSGLPSDRFSAERTGGSVSTLTIQRTQQEDSAVYLCASSGGGNSPLHFGNGTRLTVT.

The CDR3 bases are TGTGCCTGGAGTGTAGGGGCGACCTTTGGCTACACCTTC. Translation gives CAWSVGATFGYTF. The J gene is TRBJ1-2, the V gene TRBV30, with D tentatively TRBD1 (5 bases). The CDR3 has 13 residues. CDR1 is GTSNPN and CDR2 is SVGIG in the germline V gene (reference sequence). Trimming cost V 0 bases and J 7 bases, with 12 bases left between them. The full variable domain, completed using reference TRBV30 and TRBJ1-2, is SQTIHQWPATLVQPVGSPLSLECTVEGTSNPNLYWYRQAAGRGLQLLFYSVGIGQISSEVPQNLSASRPQDRQFILSSKKLLLSDSGFYLCAWSVGATFGYTFGSGTRLTVV.

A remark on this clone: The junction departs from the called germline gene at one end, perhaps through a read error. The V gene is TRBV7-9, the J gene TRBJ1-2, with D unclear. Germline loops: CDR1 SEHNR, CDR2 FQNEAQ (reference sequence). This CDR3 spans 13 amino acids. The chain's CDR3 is CASSPRVEEPKLF. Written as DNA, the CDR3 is TGTGCCAGCAGCCCCCGCGTTGAGGAGCCGAAACTCTTC.

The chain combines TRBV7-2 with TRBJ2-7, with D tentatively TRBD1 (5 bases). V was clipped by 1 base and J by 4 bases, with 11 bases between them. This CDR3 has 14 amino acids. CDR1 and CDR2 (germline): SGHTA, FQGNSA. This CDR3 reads CASSLGQHSYEQYF. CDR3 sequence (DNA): TGTGCCAGCAGCTTAGGACAGCATTCTTACGAGCAGTACTTC.

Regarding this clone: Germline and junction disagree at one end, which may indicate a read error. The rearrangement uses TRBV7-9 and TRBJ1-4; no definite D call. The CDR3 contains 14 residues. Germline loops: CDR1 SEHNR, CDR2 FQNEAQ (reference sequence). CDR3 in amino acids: CASSPGLTNEKLFF. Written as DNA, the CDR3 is TGTGCAAGCAGCCCAGGACTTACTAATGAAAAACTGTTTTTT.

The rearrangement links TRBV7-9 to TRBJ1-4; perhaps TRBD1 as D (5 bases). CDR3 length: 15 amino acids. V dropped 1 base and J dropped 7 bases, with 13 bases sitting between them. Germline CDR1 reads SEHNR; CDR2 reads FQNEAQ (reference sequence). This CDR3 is CASSLVLQGFEKLFF. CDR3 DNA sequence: TGTGCCAGCAGCTTAGTCCTCCAGGGTTTTGAAAAACTGTTTTTT.

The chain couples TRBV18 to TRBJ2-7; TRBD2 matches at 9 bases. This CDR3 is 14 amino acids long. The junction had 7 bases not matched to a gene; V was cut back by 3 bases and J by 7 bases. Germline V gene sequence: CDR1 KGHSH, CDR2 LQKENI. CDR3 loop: CASSPSREGQEQYF. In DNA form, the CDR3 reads TGTGCCAGCTCACCCTCGCGGGAGGGCCAGGAGCAGTACTTC.

The DNA of the CDR3 is TGTGCCAGCAGCCAAGATCCTACTAGCCTGCGCGGGGAGCTGTTTTTT. Protein: CASSQDPTSLRGELFF. The V gene is TRBV4-2, the J gene TRBJ2-2, with TRBD2 as a possible D gene (6 bases). CDR1 LGHNA and CDR2 YNFKEQ come from the germline V gene. This CDR3 has 16 residues. Trimming took off 0 bases at V and 7 bases at J, with 15 bases between the two ends.

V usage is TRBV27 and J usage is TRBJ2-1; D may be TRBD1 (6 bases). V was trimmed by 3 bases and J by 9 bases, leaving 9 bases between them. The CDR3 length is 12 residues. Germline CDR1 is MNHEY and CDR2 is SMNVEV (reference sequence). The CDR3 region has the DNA TGTGCCAGCAGTTTTCAACAGGGTGAGCAGTTCTTC. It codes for CASSFQQGEQFF.

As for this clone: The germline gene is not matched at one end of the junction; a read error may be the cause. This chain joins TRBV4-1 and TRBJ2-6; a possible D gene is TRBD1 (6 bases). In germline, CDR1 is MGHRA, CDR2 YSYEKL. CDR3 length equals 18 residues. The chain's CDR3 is CASSHAAGVNSGANALTF. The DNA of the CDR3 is TGCGCCAGCAGCCACGCAGCAGGGGTCAACTCTGGGGCCAACGCCCTGACTTTC.

DNA for the CDR3: TGTGCCAGCAGCGTAGCTGGTGGGAGGGTCGCTTTAGAGCAGTATTTT. Translation: CASSVAGGRVALEQYF. The V call is TRBV9, the J call TRBJ2-3; 7 nucleotides match TRBD2. After removal of 0 bases from V and 11 bases from J, the junction contained 15 bases not matched to a gene. The CDR3 runs 16 residues. Looked up from germline, CDR1 is SGDLS and CDR2 is YYNGEE.

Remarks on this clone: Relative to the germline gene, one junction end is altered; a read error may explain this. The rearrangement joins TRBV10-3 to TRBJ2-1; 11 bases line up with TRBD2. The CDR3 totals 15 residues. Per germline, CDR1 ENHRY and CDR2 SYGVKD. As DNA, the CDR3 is TGTGCCACTGACACAAGACTAGCGGGATACAGTGAGCAGTTCTTC. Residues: CATDTRLAGYSEQFF.

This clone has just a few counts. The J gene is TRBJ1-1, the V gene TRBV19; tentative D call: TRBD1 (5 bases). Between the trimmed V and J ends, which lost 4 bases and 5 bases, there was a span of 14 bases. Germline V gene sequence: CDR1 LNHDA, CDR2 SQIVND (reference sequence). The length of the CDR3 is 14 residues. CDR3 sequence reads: CASSTFGGRTEAFF. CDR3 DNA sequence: TGTGCCAGTAGTACATTCGGGGGGAGAACTGAAGCTTTCTTT.

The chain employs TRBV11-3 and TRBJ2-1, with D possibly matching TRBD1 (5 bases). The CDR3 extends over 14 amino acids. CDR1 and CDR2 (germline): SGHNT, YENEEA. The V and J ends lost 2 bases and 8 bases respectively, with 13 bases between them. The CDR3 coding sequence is TGTGCCAGCAGCTTACATGGGGCTGTAGATGAGCAGTTCTTC. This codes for CASSLHGAVDEQFF.

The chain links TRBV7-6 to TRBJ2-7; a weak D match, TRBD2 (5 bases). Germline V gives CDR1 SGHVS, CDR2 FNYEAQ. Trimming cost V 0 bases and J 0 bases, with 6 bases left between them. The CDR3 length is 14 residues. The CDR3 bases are TGTGCCAGCAGCTTAGCGGCGGGCTCCTACGAGCAGTACTTC. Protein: CASSLAAGSYEQYF.

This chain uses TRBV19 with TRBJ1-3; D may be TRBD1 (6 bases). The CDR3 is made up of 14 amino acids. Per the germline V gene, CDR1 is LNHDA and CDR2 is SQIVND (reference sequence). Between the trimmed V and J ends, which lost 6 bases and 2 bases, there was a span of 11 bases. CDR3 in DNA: TGTGCCAGTAGGACCCAGGGGACTGGAAACACCATATATTTT. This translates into CASRTQGTGNTIYF.

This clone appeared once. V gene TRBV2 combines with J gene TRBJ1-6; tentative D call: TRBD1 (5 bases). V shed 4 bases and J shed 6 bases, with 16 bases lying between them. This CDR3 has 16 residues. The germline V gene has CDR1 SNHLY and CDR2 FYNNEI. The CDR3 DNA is TGTGCCAGCAGTGCCGACAGTTATATCGGTAATTCACCCCTCCACTTT. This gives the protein CASSADSYIGNSPLHF.

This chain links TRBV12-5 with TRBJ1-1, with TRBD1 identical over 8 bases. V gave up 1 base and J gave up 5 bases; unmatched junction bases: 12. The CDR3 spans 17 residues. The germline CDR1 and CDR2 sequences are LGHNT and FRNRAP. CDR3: CASGLDTIQGGLTEAFF. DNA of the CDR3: TGTGCTAGTGGTTTGGATACCATACAGGGGGGACTGACTGAAGCTTTCTTT. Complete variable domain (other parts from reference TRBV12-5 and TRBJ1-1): DARVTQTPRHKVTEMGQEVTMRCQPILGHNTVFWYRQTMMQGLELLAYFRNRAPLDDSGMPKDRFSAEMPDATLATLKIQPSEPRDSAVYFCASGLDTIQGGLTEAFFGQGTRLTVV.

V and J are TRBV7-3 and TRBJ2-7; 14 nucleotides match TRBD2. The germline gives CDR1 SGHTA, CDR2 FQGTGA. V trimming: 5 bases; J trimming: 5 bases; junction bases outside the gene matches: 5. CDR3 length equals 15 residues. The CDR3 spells CASSLGLAGVNEQYF. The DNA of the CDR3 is TGTGCCAGCAGCCTGGGACTAGCGGGAGTCAACGAGCAGTACTTC.

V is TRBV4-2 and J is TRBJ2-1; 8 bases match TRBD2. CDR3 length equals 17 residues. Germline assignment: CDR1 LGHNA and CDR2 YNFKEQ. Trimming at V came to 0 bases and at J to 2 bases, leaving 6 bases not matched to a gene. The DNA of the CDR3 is TGTGCCAGCAGCCAAGAGTACGGGGGGGCTGCCTACAATGAGCAGTTCTTC. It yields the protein CASSQEYGGAAYNEQFF.

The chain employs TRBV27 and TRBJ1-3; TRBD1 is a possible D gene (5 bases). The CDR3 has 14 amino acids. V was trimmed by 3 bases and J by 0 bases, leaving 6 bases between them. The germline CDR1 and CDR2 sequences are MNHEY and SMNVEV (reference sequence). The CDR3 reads CASSFGGSGNTIYF. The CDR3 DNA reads TGTGCCAGCAGTTTCGGGGGCTCTGGAAACACCATATATTTT.